These T cell receptor beta chains were read from a single sample in a study of regulatory T cells in long-lasting Graves disease. TCRdb independently ran MiXCR on the multiplex PCR reads; one entry per CDR3 protein. The sample lists 450,000 to 500,000 distinct CDR3 sequences, around 15% occurring once. This sample also appeared in a second study, on T cells in Graves' hyperthyroidism and ophthalmopathy.

This material consisted of peripheral blood mononuclear cells (PBMCs), taken at new diagnosis, from a patient treated with antithyroid drugs. The origin of the receptors is a middle-aged man with Graves disease. Both conserved end residues are part of each CDR3. Fields, in order: V gene, J gene, CDR3 protein.

V: TRBV2; J: TRBJ2-1; CDR3: CASRIYEQFF
V: TRBV20-1; J: TRBJ2-5; CDR3: CSATRSGEYQETQYF
V: TRBV5-1; J: TRBJ2-1; CDR3: CASTQDRIGPAGVNEQFF
V: TRBV5-6; J: TRBJ2-5; CDR3: CASSRWYGETQYF
V: TRBV5-1; J: TRBJ2-7; CDR3: CASSLVAREQREQYF
V: TRBV6-1; J: TRBJ1-5; CDR3: CASSRDREGNQPQHF
V: TRBV3-1; J: TRBJ1-6; CDR3: CASSLSNSPLHF
V: TRBV28; J: TRBJ1-2; CDR3: CASSTTVYGYTF
V: TRBV6-1; J: TRBJ2-7; CDR3: CASSPVRREDLGQYF
V: TRBV3-1; J: TRBJ2-1; CDR3: CASRHSGAYNEQFF